Given below is one TCR beta chain in context. Its antigen remains unidentified. Base-call qualities are not available, and no considerably larger clone is one nucleotide away. The label giving this sample's treatment or condition can be read as: 19 received Ad26.COV2.S at low or high dose, single or two shots; 5 received placebo; per-sample allocation not given. Repertoires of vaccine and placebo recipients were sequenced from samples collected on day 63 after the first injection. Cohort 1b enrolled about 25 adults aged 18-55 years at a single site in Boston, USA, between 29 July and 7 August 2020. Ad26.COV2.S consisted of a replication-incompetent adenovirus type 26 vector by which a prefusion-stabilized SARS-CoV-2 spike protein from the original Wuhan strain was expressed. Including the terminal cysteine and phenylalanine, the CDR3 comprises 17 residues. The kept DNA is CDR3 alone, 51 bases in frame from the first base. At the junction V is shortened by 3 bases and J by 2 bases; bases outside the gene matches: 12. Sequences SGHDT (CDR1) and YYEEEE (CDR2) are obtained from the germline V gene.

The immunoSEQ Assay was used to sequence TCRbeta CDR3 regions. After extraction, genomic DNA underwent amplification by bias-controlled multiplex PCR, followed by high-throughput sequencing. The original methods were these. To quantify the absolute abundance of every unique TCRbeta CDR3 region, sequences were collapsed and filtered. T cell fraction was estimated by normalization of TCRbeta template counts to usable DNA, with usable DNA being measured through amplification of reference genes present in all nucleated cells. Repertoire TCRs were annotated as SARS-CoV-2-specific by exact matching of V gene, CDR3 amino acid sequence and J gene to a known reactive TCR set. The reference SARS-CoV-2 TCR set came from MIRA and was filtered for enrichment in COVID-19-positive ImmuneCODE repertoires, removing public or cross-reactive TCRs. Using the MIRA antigens, annotated TCRs were further analysed by specific ORF or by position within an ORF. Breadth was defined as annotated unique rearrangements over total unique productive rearrangements; depth was the summed frequency of those rearrangements. Two-sided Wilcoxon rank-sum tests were used to compare TCR breadth between groups. TCRdb re-hosts the immuneACCESS table, in-frame sequences only. Its copies lack some clones; in the studies checked, an unresolved V gene accounts for under half of them, and the cause for the rest is not known. V and J calls and clone size are given by that table; D and trimming were obtained from the DNA. In this sample the table shows around 250,000 clones, about 83% of which occur a single time. Less than 3% of the sample is held by the ten biggest clonotypes.

The sample belongs to a study of Ad26.COV2.S vaccination and SARS-CoV-2 variants (dated by TCRdb to the early 2020s). About the study as a whole: Donors in the vaccine arm were drawn from COV1001, a multicentre, randomized, double-blind, placebo-controlled phase I-IIa trial testing Ad26.COV2.S in healthy adults. A total of 32 samples were included in the TCR-sequenced set, comprising roughly 19 Ad26.COV2.S vaccine recipients, 5 placebo recipients and 8 SARS-CoV-2 convalescent individuals. The specificity and breadth of SARS-CoV-2-reactive T cell receptors after Ad26.COV2.S vaccination were assessed by TCRbeta repertoire sequencing. Trial participants were randomized into five groups of five: low-dose or high-dose Ad26.COV2.S given once or twice, or placebo on both occasions. Ad26.COV2.S was administered intramuscularly at 5 x 10^10 or 1 x 10^11 viral particles, either as a single shot or as two shots given 56 days apart. Investigators did not know the trial group allocation while performing experiments and assessing outcomes. Points the paper makes about the study in general: Comparing responses between vaccine doses or regimens was not something the study was powered to do. Vaccine and placebo recipients had comparable non-spike TCR breadth, which fits with the vaccine containing only spike. According to the authors, total T cell responses may have been underestimated by the TCR breadth and depth analyses. Substantial breadth of spike-specific CD8+ and CD4+ T cell responses was reported after vaccination. Spike-specific TCR breadth was higher in Ad26.COV2.S recipients than in placebo recipients (P = 0.0014).

This receptor was identified in a person aged 18-65 years who received the Ad26.COV2.S COVID-19 vaccine or a placebo. The rearrangement joined TRBV5-6 to TRBJ1-2; 8 nucleotides in the junction match TRBD1. Material: peripheral blood, obtained in a trial of Ad26.COV2.S vaccine versus placebo. The bases read TGTGCCAGCAGCTCACGCAACCGGCAGGGGGCCAACTATGGCTACACCTTC. Translated, it reads CASSSRNRQGANYGYTF.